This TCR beta chain was profiled in a study of blood T cell repertoires in COVID-19. This clone was found once. In germline, CDR1 is LNHDA, CDR2 SQIVND (reference sequence). The CDR3 is 15 amino acids. Trimming removed 5 bases at V and 7 bases at J, with 17 bases between. Method: immunoSEQ multiplex PCR; TCRdb's copy keeps in-frame clones and lacks some. The sample includes some 220,000 clones, 83% seen only once; the top ten take about 1.3%. The J gene is TRBJ1-4, the V gene TRBV19; TRBD1 might be the D (5 bases). The receptor was isolated from a young woman with COVID-19, enrolled during active disease. Sequencing was performed on peripheral blood. In DNA form, the CDR3 reads TGTGCCAGTAGTCCCGTAAGTGCCCAGGGTGAAAAACTGTTTTTT. Its translation: CASSPVSAQGEKLFF.